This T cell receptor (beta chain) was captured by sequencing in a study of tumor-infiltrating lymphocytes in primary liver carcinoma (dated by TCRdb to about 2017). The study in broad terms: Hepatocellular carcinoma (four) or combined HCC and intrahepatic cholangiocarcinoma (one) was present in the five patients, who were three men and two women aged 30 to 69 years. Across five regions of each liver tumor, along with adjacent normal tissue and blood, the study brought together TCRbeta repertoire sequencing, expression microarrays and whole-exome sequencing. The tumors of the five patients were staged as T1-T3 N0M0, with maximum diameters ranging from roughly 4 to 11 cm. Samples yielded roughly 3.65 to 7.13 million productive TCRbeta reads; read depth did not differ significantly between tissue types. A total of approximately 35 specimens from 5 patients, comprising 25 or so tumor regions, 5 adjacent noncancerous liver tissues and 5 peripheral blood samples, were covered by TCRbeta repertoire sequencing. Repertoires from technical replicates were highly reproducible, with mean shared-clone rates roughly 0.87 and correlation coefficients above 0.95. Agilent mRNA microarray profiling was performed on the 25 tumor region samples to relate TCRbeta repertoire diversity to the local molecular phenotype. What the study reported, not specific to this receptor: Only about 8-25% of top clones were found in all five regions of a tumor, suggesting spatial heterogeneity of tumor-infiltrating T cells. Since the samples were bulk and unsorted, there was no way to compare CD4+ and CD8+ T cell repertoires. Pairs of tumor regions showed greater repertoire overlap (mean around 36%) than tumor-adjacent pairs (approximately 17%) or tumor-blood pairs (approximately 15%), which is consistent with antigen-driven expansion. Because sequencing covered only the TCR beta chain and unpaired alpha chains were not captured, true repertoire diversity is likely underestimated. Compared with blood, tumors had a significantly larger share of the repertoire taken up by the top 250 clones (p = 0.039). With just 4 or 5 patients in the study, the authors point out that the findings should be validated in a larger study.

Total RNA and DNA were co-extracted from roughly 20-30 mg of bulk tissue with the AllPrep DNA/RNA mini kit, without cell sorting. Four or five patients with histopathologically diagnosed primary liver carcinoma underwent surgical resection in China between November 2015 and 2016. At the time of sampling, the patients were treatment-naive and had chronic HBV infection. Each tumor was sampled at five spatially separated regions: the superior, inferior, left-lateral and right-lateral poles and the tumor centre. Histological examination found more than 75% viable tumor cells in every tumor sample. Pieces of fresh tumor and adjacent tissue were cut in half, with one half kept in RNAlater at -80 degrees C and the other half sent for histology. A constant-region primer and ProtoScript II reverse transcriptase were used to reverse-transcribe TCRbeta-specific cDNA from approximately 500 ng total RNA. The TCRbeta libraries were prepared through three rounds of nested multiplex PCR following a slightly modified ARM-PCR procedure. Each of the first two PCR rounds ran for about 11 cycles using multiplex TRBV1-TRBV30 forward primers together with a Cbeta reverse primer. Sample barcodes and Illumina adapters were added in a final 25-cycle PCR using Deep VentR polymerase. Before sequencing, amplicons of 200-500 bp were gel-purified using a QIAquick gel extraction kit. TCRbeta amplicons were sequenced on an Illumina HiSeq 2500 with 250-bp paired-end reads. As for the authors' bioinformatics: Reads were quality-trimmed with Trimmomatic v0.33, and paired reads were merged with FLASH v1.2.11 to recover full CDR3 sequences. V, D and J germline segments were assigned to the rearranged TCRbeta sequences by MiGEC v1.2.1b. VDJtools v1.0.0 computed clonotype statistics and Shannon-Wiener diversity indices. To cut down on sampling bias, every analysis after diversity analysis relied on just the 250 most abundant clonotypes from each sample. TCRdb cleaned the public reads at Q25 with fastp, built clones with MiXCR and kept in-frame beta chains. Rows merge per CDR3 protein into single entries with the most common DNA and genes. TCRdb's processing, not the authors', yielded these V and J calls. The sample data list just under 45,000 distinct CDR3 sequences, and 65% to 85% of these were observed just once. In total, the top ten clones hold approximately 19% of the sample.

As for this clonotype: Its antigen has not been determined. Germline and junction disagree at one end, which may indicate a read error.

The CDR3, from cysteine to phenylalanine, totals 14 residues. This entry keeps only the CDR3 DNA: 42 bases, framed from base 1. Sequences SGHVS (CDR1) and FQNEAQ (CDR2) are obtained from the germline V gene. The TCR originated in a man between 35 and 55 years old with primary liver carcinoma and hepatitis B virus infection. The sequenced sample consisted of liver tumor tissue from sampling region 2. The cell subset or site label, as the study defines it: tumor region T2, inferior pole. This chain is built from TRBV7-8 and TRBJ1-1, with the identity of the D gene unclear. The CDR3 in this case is CASSLAGGNIEAFF. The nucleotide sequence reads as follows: TGTGCCAGCAGCTTAGCGGGAGGGAACATTGAAGCTTTCTTT.